The 7 T cell receptor beta chains below were found in one sample sequenced in a study of T cells in Graves' hyperthyroidism and ophthalmopathy. From RNA transcripts, TCR beta CDR3 regions were amplified. First-round RT-PCR of the TCR CDR3 relied on the HTBI primer set. From the multiplex PCR reads, TCRdb called clonotypes with MiXCR, one entry per CDR3 protein. The sample lists under 450,000 distinct CDR3 sequences, about 15% occurring once. The source material was blood. Receptors were obtained from a young woman with Graves' hyperthyroidism.

This clonotype was counted at least ten times. The V gene is TRBV5-1, the J gene TRBJ1-6; a weak D match, TRBD1 (6 bases). CDR3 length: 14 residues. Germline V gives CDR1 SGHRS, CDR2 YFSETQ. The V end was cut by 3 bases, the J end by 9 bases, with 13 bases between. The CDR3 loop reads CASSSGALGSPLHF. For the CDR3, the DNA is TGCGCCAGCAGCTCAGGGGCCCTCGGTTCACCCCTCCACTTT.

The genes are TRBV15 and TRBJ1-5; 8 bases are shared with TRBD1. Germline V gives CDR1 LNHNV, CDR2 YYDKDF (reference sequence). This CDR3 has 16 residues. Germline trimming cut 3 bases from V and 7 bases from J; bases unmatched to any gene: 11. The chain's CDR3 is CATSSELTGVGQPQHF. DNA for the CDR3: TGTGCCACCAGCAGTGAGCTGACAGGGGTAGGACAGCCCCAGCATTTT.

The genes are TRBV9 and TRBJ2-7; D is unclear. CDR1 is SGDLS, CDR2 YYNGEE, per germline. Trimming removed 4 bases from V and 4 bases from J, with 6 bases in between. The CDR3 is 11 amino acids. This chain's CDR3 is CASSWKYEQYF. CDR3 sequence (DNA): TGTGCCAGCAGCTGGAAATACGAGCAGTACTTC.

The rearrangement joins TRBV18 to TRBJ2-2; possible D gene TRBD1, 6 bases. V was shortened by 3 bases and J by 6 bases, with 11 bases between the two germline ends. The length of the CDR3 is 14 residues. Germline-derived CDR1 and CDR2 are KGHSH and LQKENI. The CDR3 DNA reads TGTGCCAGCTCACCGGACAGAGGGGCCGGGGAGCTGTTTTTT. Encoded protein: CASSPDRGAGELFF.

This clonotype has at least ten counts. The gene calls are TRBV20-1 and TRBJ1-2; D not resolved. The CDR3 runs to 14 residues. V was clipped by 0 bases and J by 4 bases, with 12 bases between them. Germline values: CDR1 DFQATT, CDR2 SNEGSKA (reference sequence). The CDR3 sequence is CSARDQPPVYGYTF. The CDR3 coding sequence is TGCAGTGCTAGAGATCAACCCCCGGTCTATGGCTACACCTTC.

This clonotype showed up many times. The chain couples TRBV28 to TRBJ2-7; maybe TRBD1 (6 bases). The CDR3 contains 16 residues. V was pared by 7 bases and J by 0 bases, with 19 bases between. Germline-derived CDR1 and CDR2 are MDHEN and SYDVKM. The CDR3 spells CASKRHGQNPSYEQYF. The CDR3 region has the DNA TGTGCCAGCAAACGCCATGGACAGAATCCCTCCTACGAGCAGTACTTC.

This clonotype was recorded at least ten times. The chain carries TRBV27 and TRBJ1-6, with D possibly being TRBD1 (6 bases). Per germline, CDR1 MNHEY and CDR2 SMNVEV (reference sequence). CDR3 size: 15 residues. The V and J ends lost 2 bases and 10 bases respectively, with 15 bases between them. The CDR3 here is CASSLTNRAGSPLHF. CDR3 DNA sequence: TGTGCCAGCAGTTTAACCAACAGGGCTGGCTCACCCCTCCACTTT.